This is a list of T cell receptor beta chains from one sample in a study of Ad26.COV2.S vaccination and SARS-CoV-2 variants. Sequencing was performed with immunoSEQ multiplex PCR; in TCRdb, only in-frame clones are kept and a portion is missing. The table has approximately 360,000 clones, approximately 83% seen once. The sequenced sample was peripheral blood, obtained in a trial of Ad26.COV2.S vaccine versus placebo. These receptors came from a person between 18 and 59 years old who received the Ad26.COV2.S COVID-19 vaccine or a placebo. The CDR3 runs from the conserved cysteine through the conserved F or W. The order of the fields is J gene, clone size, V gene, D gene, CDR3 DNA, CDR3 protein. The D gene is left open where the match is weak. Expanded clones are given a class, and other clones once, few, many or no size at all.

J: TRBJ1-5; size: -; V: TRBV7-2; D: -; DNA: TGTGCCAGCAGCTTAGGCGCGGGGTTCAATCAGCCCCAGCATTTT; CDR3: CASSLGAGFNQPQHF
J: TRBJ2-7; size: -; V: TRBV27; D: TRBD1; DNA: TGTGCCAGCAGTGTGACAGGGTACGAGCAGTACTTC; CDR3: CASSVTGYEQYF
J: TRBJ1-1; size: -; V: TRBV6-5; D: -; DNA: TGTGCCAGCAGTTACTACGATAACACTGAAGCTTTCTTT; CDR3: CASSYYDNTEAFF
J: TRBJ2-7; size: -; V: TRBV7-2; D: -; DNA: TGTGCCAGCAGCTTCTCAGCTCTGGTTAAGGGCGAGCAGTACTTC; CDR3: CASSFSALVKGEQYF
J: TRBJ1-1; size: -; V: TRBV27; D: -; DNA: TGTGCCACCCGTGGGGGGACGAGGACCACTGAAGCTTTCTTT; CDR3: CATRGGTRTTEAFF
J: TRBJ1-1; size: -; V: TRBV24-1; D: -; DNA: TGTGCCACCAGTGACATGGGGACTGAAGCTTTCTTT; CDR3: CATSDMGTEAFF
J: TRBJ2-1; size: -; V: TRBV5-4; D: -; DNA: TGTGCCAGCAGCTTGGCCGAGAGGGGGAATGAGCAGTTCTTC; CDR3: CASSLAERGNEQFF
J: TRBJ2-2; size: -; V: TRBV5-5; D: TRBD2; DNA: TGTGCCAGCAGTCACGGGACTAGTTACACCGGGGAGCTGTTTTTT; CDR3: CASSHGTSYTGELFF
J: TRBJ2-5; size: -; V: TRBV4-2; D: TRBD1; DNA: TGTGCCAGCAGCCCCCGGGACAGTGAGTACCAAGAGACCCAGTACTTC; CDR3: CASSPRDSEYQETQYF
J: TRBJ2-7; size: -; V: TRBV6-5; D: -; DNA: TGTGCCAGCAAGTGGACCGGGACTGTCTACGAGCAGTACTTC; CDR3: CASKWTGTVYEQYF
J: TRBJ1-5; size: -; V: TRBV5-1; D: -; DNA: TGCGCCAGCAGCCGGGACGGAGTCAATCAGCCCCAGCATTTT; CDR3: CASSRDGVNQPQHF
J: TRBJ2-7; size: few; V: TRBV10-3; D: -; DNA: TGTGCCATCAGTGAGGGGTTCTCCTACGAGCAGTACTTC; CDR3: CAISEGFSYEQYF
J: TRBJ2-3; size: -; V: TRBV4-3; D: -; DNA: TGCGCCAGCAGCCAAAATCGACGAGATACGCAGTATTTT; CDR3: CASSQNRRDTQYF
J: TRBJ1-2; size: -; V: TRBV27; D: -; DNA: TGTGCCAGCAGTCCCAGACAGCCTAACTATGGCTACACCTTC; CDR3: CASSPRQPNYGYTF
J: TRBJ2-4; size: -; V: TRBV19; D: -; DNA: TGTGCCAGTAGTATTGGGGTGGGGCAGTCAGGCAAAAACATTCAGTACTTC; CDR3: CASSIGVGQSGKNIQYF
J: TRBJ2-7; size: -; V: TRBV5-6; D: TRBD1; DNA: TGTGCCAGCAGCTTCCAATCGACAGGGACCCACTACGAGCAGTACTTC; CDR3: CASSFQSTGTHYEQYF
J: TRBJ1-6; size: once; V: TRBV19; D: -; DNA: TGTGCCAGTAGTATGGACTCCTTCGGGGCCCTCCACTTT; CDR3: CASSMDSFGALHF
J: TRBJ2-1; size: -; V: TRBV11-2; D: TRBD2; DNA: TGTGCCAGCAGCTTTCCGGTAGCGGGAGGGCCGGACAATGAGCAGTTCTTC; CDR3: CASSFPVAGGPDNEQFF
J: TRBJ1-2; size: -; V: TRBV20-1; D: -; DNA: TGCAGTGCTCTAGGCAACTATGGCTACACCTTC; CDR3: CSALGNYGYTF
J: TRBJ2-1; size: -; V: TRBV30; D: -; DNA: TGTGCCTGGAGTGTGGGGGACGAGCAGTTCTTC; CDR3: CAWSVGDEQFF
J: TRBJ2-7; size: -; V: TRBV9; D: TRBD1; DNA: TGTGCCAGCAGCCCGTCCGGGACAGGGAGGTACGAGCAGTACTTC; CDR3: CASSPSGTGRYEQYF
J: TRBJ1-2; size: once; V: TRBV15; D: TRBD1; DNA: TGTGCCACCAGCAGAGGGGCAGGGGGCTATGGCTACACCTTC; CDR3: CATSRGAGGYGYTF
J: TRBJ2-5; size: -; V: TRBV5-1; D: -; DNA: TGCGCCAGCAGCCGGGGTGGCGGGCGGGAAGAGACCCAGTACTTC; CDR3: CASSRGGGREETQYF
J: TRBJ1-5; size: -; V: TRBV7-2; D: -; DNA: TGTGCCAGCAGCTTAGAGGGAGGTTGGAGCAATCAGCCCCAGCATTTT; CDR3: CASSLEGGWSNQPQHF
J: TRBJ1-1; size: -; V: TRBV5-1; D: -; DNA: TGCGCCAGCAGCTTGGCCCCACAGGGTAAGACTGAAGCTTTCTTT; CDR3: CASSLAPQGKTEAFF
J: TRBJ2-3; size: -; V: TRBV19; D: TRBD2; DNA: TGTGCCAGTAGTACAAGACTAGCGGGAAGCACAGATACGCAGTATTTT; CDR3: CASSTRLAGSTDTQYF
J: TRBJ1-6; size: -; V: TRBV12-3/TRBV12-4; D: -; DNA: TGTGCCAGCAGTCGGGACGGAAATTCACCCCTCCACTTT; CDR3: CASSRDGNSPLHF